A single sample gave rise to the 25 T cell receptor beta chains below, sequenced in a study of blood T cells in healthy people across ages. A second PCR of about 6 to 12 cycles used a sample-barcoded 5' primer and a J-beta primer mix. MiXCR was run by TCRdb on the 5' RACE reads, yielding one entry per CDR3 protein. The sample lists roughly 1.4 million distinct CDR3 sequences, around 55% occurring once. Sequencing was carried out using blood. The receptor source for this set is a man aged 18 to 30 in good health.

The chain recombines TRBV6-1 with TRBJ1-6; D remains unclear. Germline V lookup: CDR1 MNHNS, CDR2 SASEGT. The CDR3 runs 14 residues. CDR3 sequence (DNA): TGTGGTTCTCAGTTTGGCGTAAAGACTTCACCCCTCCACTTT. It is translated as CGSQFGVKTSPLHF.

Written as DNA, the CDR3 is TGTGCCAGCAGTTACTTGGGAAGGCCCTACGAGCAGTACTTC. Its translation is CASSYLGRPYEQYF. The chain recombines TRBV6-2 or TRBV6-3 with TRBJ2-5; unclear D gene. TRBJ2-7 explains the end of the DNA better; the J call may be wrong. The CDR3 contains 14 residues. Germline lookup yields CDR1 MNHEY and CDR2 SVGEGT.

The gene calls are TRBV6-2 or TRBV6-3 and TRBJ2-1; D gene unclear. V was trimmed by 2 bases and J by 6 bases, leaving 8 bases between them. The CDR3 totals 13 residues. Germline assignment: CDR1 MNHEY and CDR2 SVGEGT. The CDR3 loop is CASSYATGNEQFF. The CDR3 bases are TGTGCCAGCAGTTACGCGACGGGCAATGAGCAGTTCTTC.

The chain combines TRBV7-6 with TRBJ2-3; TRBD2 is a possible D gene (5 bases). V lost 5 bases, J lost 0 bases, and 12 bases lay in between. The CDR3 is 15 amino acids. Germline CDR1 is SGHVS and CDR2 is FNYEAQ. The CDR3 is CASSERSPSTDTQYF. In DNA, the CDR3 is TGTGCCAGCAGCGAGCGGAGCCCTAGCACAGATACGCAGTATTTT. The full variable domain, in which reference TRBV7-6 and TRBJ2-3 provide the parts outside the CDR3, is GAGVSQSPRYKVTKRGQDVALRCDPISGHVSLYWYRQALGQGPEFLTYFNYEAQQDKSGLPNDRFSAERPEGSISTLTIQRTEQRDSAMYRCASSERSPSTDTQYFGPGTRLTVL.

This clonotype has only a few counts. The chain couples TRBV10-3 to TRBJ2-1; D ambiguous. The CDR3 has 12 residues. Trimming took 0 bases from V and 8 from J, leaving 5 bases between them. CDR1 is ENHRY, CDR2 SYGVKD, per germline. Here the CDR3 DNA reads TGTGCCATCAGTGAGTCGCTGGATGAGCAGTTCTTC. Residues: CAISESLDEQFF.

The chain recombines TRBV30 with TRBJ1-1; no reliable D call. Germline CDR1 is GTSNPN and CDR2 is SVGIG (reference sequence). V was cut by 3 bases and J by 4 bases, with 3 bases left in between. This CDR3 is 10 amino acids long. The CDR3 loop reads CAWRVTEAFF. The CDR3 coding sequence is TGTGCCTGGAGAGTCACTGAAGCTTTCTTT.

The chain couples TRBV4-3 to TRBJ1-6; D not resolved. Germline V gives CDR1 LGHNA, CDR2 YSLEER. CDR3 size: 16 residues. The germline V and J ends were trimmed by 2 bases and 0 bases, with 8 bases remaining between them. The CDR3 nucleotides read TGCGCCAGCAGCCAACTACCTAGCTCCTATAATTCACCCCTCCACTTT. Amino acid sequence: CASSQLPSSYNSPLHF.

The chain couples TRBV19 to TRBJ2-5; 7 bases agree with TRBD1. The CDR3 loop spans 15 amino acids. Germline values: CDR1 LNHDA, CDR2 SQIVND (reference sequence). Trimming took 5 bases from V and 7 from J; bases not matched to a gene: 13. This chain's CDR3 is CASSPDTGTVVTQYF. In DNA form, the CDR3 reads TGTGCCAGTAGTCCCGACACCGGGACAGTAGTGACCCAGTACTTC.

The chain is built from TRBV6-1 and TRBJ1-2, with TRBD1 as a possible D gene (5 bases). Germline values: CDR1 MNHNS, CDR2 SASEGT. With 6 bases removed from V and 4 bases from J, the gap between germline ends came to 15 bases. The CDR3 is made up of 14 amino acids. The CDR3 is CASREGTGIYGYTF. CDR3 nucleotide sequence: TGTGCCAGCAGGGAGGGGACGGGAATCTATGGCTACACCTTC.

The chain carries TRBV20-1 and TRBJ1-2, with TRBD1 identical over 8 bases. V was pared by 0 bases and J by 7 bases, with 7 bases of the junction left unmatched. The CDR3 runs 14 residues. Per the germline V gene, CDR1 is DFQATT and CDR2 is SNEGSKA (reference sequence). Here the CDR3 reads CSARDHEQGAGYTF. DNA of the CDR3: TGCAGTGCTAGAGACCATGAGCAGGGGGCTGGCTACACCTTC.

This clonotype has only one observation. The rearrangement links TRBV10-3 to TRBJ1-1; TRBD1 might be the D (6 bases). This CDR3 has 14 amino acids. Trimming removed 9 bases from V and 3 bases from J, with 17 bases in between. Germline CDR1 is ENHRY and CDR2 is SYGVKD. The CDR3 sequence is CAIRRQEQDTEAFF. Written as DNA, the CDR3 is TGTGCCATAAGGAGACAGGAGCAGGACACTGAAGCTTTCTTT.

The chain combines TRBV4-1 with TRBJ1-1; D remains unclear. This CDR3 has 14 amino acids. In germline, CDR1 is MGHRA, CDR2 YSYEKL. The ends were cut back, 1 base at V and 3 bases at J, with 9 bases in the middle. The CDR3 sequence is CASSQGEVDTEAFF. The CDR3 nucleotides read TGCGCCAGCAGCCAAGGAGAAGTCGACACTGAAGCTTTCTTT.

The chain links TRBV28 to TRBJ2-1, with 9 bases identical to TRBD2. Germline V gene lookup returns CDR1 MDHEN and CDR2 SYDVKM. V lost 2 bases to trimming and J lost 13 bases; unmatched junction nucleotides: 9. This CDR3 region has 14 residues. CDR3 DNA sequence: TGTGCCAGCAGTTTACCAGCGGGGGGAAAAACACAGTTCTTC. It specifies CASSLPAGGKTQFF.

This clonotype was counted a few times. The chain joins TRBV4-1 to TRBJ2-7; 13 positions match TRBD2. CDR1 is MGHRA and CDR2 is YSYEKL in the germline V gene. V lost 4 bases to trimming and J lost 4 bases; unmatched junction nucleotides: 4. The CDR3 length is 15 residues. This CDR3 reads CASSLGTSGDYEQYF. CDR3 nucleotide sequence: TGCGCCAGCAGCCTAGGGACTAGCGGGGATTACGAGCAGTACTTC.

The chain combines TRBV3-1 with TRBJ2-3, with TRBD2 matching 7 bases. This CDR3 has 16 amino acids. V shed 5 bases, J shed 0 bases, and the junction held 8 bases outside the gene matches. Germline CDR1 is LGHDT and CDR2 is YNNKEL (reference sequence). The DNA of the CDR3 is TGTGCCAGCAGCATCACCTATAGCGGGAGCACAGATACGCAGTATTTT. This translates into CASSITYSGSTDTQYF.

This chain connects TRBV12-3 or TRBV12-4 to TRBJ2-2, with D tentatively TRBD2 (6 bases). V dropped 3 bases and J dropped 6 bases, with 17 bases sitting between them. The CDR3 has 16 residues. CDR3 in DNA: TGTGCCAGCAGTTTGGCCACTAGCTATGTCCCCGGGGAGCTGTTTTTT. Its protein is CASSLATSYVPGELFF.

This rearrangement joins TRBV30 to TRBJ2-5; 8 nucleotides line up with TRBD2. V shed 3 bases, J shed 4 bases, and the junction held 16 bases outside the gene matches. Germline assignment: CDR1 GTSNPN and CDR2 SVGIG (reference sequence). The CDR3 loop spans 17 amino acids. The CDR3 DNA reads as TGTGCCTGGAGCTCTGGCCTAGCGGGCATTGGGGGAGAGACCCAGTACTTC. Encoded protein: CAWSSGLAGIGGETQYF.

CDR3 in amino acids: CSALTGRAQHF. For the CDR3, the DNA is TGCAGTGCTTTAACAGGGAGGGCCCAGCATTTT. This chain joins TRBV20-1 and TRBJ1-5; a weak D match, TRBD1 (6 bases). The CDR3 consists of 11 residues. Trimming pared 5 bases from V and 11 bases from J, leaving 13 bases between. The germline gives CDR1 DFQATT, CDR2 SNEGSKA (reference sequence).

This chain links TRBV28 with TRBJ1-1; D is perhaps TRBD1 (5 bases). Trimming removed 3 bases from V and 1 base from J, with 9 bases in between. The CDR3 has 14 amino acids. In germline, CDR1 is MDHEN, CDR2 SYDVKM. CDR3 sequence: CASSLGERNTEAFF. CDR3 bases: TGTGCCAGCAGTTTGGGGGAAAGGAACACTGAAGCTTTCTTT.

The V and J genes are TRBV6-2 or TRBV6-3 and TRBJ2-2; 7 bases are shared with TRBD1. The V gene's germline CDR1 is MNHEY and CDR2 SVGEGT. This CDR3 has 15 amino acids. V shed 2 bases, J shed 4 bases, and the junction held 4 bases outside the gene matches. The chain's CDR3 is CASSYRQGFTGELFF. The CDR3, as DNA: TGTGCCAGCAGTTACCGACAGGGTTTCACCGGGGAGCTGTTTTTT.

Written as DNA, the CDR3 is TGTGCCAGCAGCCGACAGGGGCTGGAGCAGTACTTC. Translating it yields CASSRQGLEQYF. The rearrangement links TRBV12-3 or TRBV12-4 to TRBJ2-5; 8 positions agree with TRBD1. CDR3 length: 12 residues. With 6 bases clipped from V and 11 bases from J, the junction kept 8 bases outside the gene matches.

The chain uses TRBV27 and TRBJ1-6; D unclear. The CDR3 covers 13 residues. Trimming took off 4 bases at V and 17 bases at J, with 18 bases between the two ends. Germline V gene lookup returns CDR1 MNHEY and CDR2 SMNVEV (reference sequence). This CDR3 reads CASSSGNGLGIHF. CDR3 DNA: TGTGCCAGCAGTTCCGGGAATGGGCTTGGTATCCACTTT.

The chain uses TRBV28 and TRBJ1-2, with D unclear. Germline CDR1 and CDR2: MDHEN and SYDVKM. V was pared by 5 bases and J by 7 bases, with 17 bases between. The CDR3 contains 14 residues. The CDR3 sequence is CASSITGSGGGYTF. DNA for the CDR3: TGTGCCAGCAGTATTACGGGTTCGGGCGGTGGCTACACCTTC.

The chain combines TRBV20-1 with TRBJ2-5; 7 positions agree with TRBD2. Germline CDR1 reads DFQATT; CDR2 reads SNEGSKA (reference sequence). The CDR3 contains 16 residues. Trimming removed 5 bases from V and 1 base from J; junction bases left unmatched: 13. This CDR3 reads CSAPPGGAGSQETQYF. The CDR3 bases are TGCAGTGCTCCTCCTGGAGGAGCGGGAAGCCAAGAGACCCAGTACTTC.

The CDR3 DNA reads TGTGCCAGCAGCTTTGGACGGGGGCCCTACAATGAGCAGTTCTTC. Protein: CASSFGRGPYNEQFF. The chain carries TRBV13 and TRBJ2-1, with D perhaps given as TRBD1 or TRBD2 (6 bases each). V was clipped by 3 bases and J by 2 bases, with 11 bases between them. CDR3 length: 15 residues. Germline loops: CDR1 PRHDT, CDR2 FYEKMQ (reference sequence).